Below are 15 T cell receptor beta chains sequenced from a single sample in a study of beta chain features in type 1 diabetes. Overall study results and limits: There was a moderate but significant shortening of TCRB CDR3s in all four CD4+ subsets of Type 1 diabetes patients.

The authors reverse transcribed all of the isolated RNA, so sequencing captured expressed TCRB transcripts. TCRdb keeps only in-frame clones here, not all; method: immunoSEQ multiplex PCR. The profile shows roughly 290,000 clones, 15% of them singletons. These TCRs are of unknown antigen specificity. Sequencing used naive CD4+ T cells from blood. Source of these receptors: a man aged 18 to 30 with type 1 diabetes.

The rearrangement links TRBV6-1 to TRBJ2-7; 9 bases line up with TRBD1. CDR1 is MNHNS, CDR2 SASEGT, per germline. After removal of 4 bases from V and 4 bases from J, the junction contained 5 bases not matched to a gene. The CDR3 is made up of 14 amino acids. In DNA form, the CDR3 reads TGTGCCAGCAGTGCCGGGACAGGGTTGTACGAGCAGTACTTC. This sequence encodes CASSAGTGLYEQYF.

The chain carries TRBV9 and TRBJ2-7; TRBD1 is a possible D gene (5 bases). Germline V gives CDR1 SGDLS, CDR2 YYNGEE. The CDR3 sequence is 15 residues long. V lost 0 bases, J lost 0 bases, and 10 bases lay in between. The CDR3 is CASSVEGRDSYEQYF. CDR3 bases: TGTGCCAGCAGCGTAGAGGGCAGGGACTCCTACGAGCAGTACTTC.

V usage is TRBV5-1 and J usage is TRBJ1-5; 7 nucleotides align to TRBD1. CDR3 length: 15 amino acids. Germline V gene data show CDR1 as SGHRS and CDR2 as YFSETQ. After removal of 1 base from V and 3 bases from J, the junction contained 4 bases not matched to a gene. The CDR3, as DNA: TGCGCCAGCAGCTTGCGAGGGGGCCCCAATCAGCCCCAGCATTTT. Translated: CASSLRGGPNQPQHF.

This clone has more than one count but fewer than ten. The rearrangement joins TRBV12-5 to TRBJ2-3; maybe TRBD2 (6 bases). V dropped 6 bases and J dropped 4 bases, with 11 bases sitting between them. CDR3 length: 13 amino acids. In germline, CDR1 is LGHNT, CDR2 FRNRAP. The CDR3: CASGTSGADTQYF. The CDR3 nucleotides are TGTGCTAGTGGCACATCGGGGGCAGATACGCAGTATTTT.

V gene TRBV7-9 combines with J gene TRBJ2-5; D is uncertain. Germline V gives CDR1 SEHNR, CDR2 FQNEAQ (reference sequence). This CDR3 contains 12 residues. V lost 1 base, J lost 5 bases, and 5 bases lay in between. CDR3 sequence reads: CASSLVHETQYF. The CDR3 nucleotides are TGTGCCAGCAGCTTAGTTCATGAGACCCAGTACTTC. Combining the CDR3 with reference TRBV7-9 and TRBJ2-5 gives the whole variable domain DTGVSQNPRHKITKRGQNVTFRCDPISEHNRLYWYRQTLGQGPEFLTYFQNEAQLEKSRLLSDRFSAERPKGSFSTLEIQRTEQGDSAMYLCASSLVHETQYFGPGTRLLVL.

The chain combines TRBV28 with TRBJ1-4; 8 nucleotides match TRBD1. The CDR3 sequence is 15 residues long. Losses at the gene ends were 6 bases for V and 8 bases for J; bases not matched to a gene: 11. From germline, CDR1 is MDHEN and CDR2 SYDVKM. The CDR3 DNA reads TGTGCCAGCAGGACCCCAGGGGGCTCTCTAGAAAAACTGTTTTTT. Its protein product is CASRTPGGSLEKLFF.

This chain uses TRBV6-5 with TRBJ1-2; 7 bases are a match to TRBD1. Trimming removed 0 bases from V and 4 bases from J; junction bases left unmatched: 2. Germline CDR1 is MNHEY and CDR2 is SVGAGI. The CDR3 sequence is 14 residues long. The CDR3 region is CASSYSGQVYGYTF. Here the CDR3 DNA reads TGTGCCAGCAGTTACTCCGGACAGGTCTATGGCTACACCTTC.

The table lists this clone with a few counts. This chain links TRBV7-2 with TRBJ1-3; D gene uncertain. Per germline, CDR1 SGHTA and CDR2 FQGNSA. The CDR3 has 14 amino acids. Trimming pared 3 bases from V and 2 bases from J, leaving 8 bases between. CDR3 DNA sequence: TGTGCCAGCAGCTTTGGGCCAGCTGGAAACACCATATATTTT. This encodes CASSFGPAGNTIYF.

The V call is TRBV28, the J call TRBJ1-1; D not resolved. CDR3 size: 14 residues. Germline values: CDR1 MDHEN, CDR2 SYDVKM. The ends were cut back, 4 bases at V and 4 bases at J, with 13 bases in the middle. CDR3 nucleotides: TGTGCCAGCAGTTCCTACCCGGTCGGCACTGAAGCTTTCTTT. The encoded protein is CASSSYPVGTEAFF.

The rearrangement links TRBV27 to TRBJ1-1; D is uncertain. Trimming cost V 3 bases and J 4 bases, with 12 bases left between them. CDR1 is MNHEY, CDR2 SMNVEV, per germline (reference sequence). The CDR3 sequence is 14 residues long. The CDR3 protein is CASSLRGWGTEAFF. The CDR3 DNA reads as TGTGCCAGCAGTTTGCGGGGATGGGGCACTGAAGCTTTCTTT.

This clone was picked up a small number of times. CDR3 nucleotides: TGTGCCAGCAGCTCGAGGGCAGCGGACGAGCAGTACTTC. Protein sequence: CASSSRAADEQYF. The chain links TRBV7-2 to TRBJ2-7; perhaps TRBD2 as D (5 bases). There are 13 residues in the CDR3. In germline, CDR1 is SGHTA, CDR2 FQGNSA. V lost 4 bases, J lost 5 bases, and 12 bases lay in between.

V usage is TRBV28 and J usage is TRBJ1-6; 7 positions match TRBD1. This CDR3 contains 14 residues. The V gene end was trimmed by 5 bases and the J gene end by 8 bases; junction bases not matched to a gene: 6. CDR1 is MDHEN and CDR2 is SYDVKM in the germline V gene. CDR3 DNA: TGTGCCAGCAGTCAGGGCAGGGGGTATTCACCCCTCCACTTT. As protein: CASSQGRGYSPLHF.

The chain employs TRBV11-2 and TRBJ1-3; TRBD1 matches 8 bases. Germline V gene sequence: CDR1 SGHAT, CDR2 FQNNGV. This CDR3 spans 14 amino acids. The V gene end was trimmed by 5 bases and the J gene end by 9 bases; junction bases not matched to a gene: 9. The CDR3 sequence: CASSMTGARFTIYF. For the CDR3, the DNA is TGTGCCAGCAGCATGACAGGGGCCCGTTTCACCATATATTTT. Using reference TRBV11-2 and TRBJ1-3 for the parts outside the CDR3, the full variable domain is EAGVAQSPRYKIIEKRQSVAFWCNPISGHATLYWYQQILGQGPKLLIQFQNNGVVDDSQLPKDRFSAERLKGVDSTLKIQPAKLEDSAVYLCASSMTGARFTIYFGEGSWLTVV.

The V gene is TRBV19, the J gene TRBJ2-1; 11 bases are a match to TRBD1. The J segment lost 8 bases and the V segment lost 6 bases, leaving 9 bases of the junction unmatched. Germline V gives CDR1 LNHDA, CDR2 SQIVND (reference sequence). The CDR3 runs to 15 residues. The CDR3, as DNA: TGTGCCAGTAGACGGGACAGGGGGGCTCGTTATGAGCAGTTCTTC. Its translation: CASRRDRGARYEQFF.

This clone was counted only a few times. The chain combines TRBV29-1 with TRBJ2-5, with a possible D match to TRBD2 (6 bases). Trimming pared 7 bases from V and 4 bases from J, leaving 13 bases between. Germline CDR1 reads SQVTM; CDR2 reads ANQGSEA. The CDR3 spans 12 residues. The CDR3 DNA is TGCAGCGGCCGAAAAGCGGGAGAGACCCAGTACTTC. Translation: CSGRKAGETQYF.